This is a list of T cell receptor beta chains from one sample in a study of T cell changes during pregnancy in multiple sclerosis. Assay: immunoSEQ multiplex PCR; the TCRdb copy retains only in-frame clones and omits some. Here the sample spans under 40,000 clones, over 85% being singletons. Sequenced here: peripheral blood, sampled in the third trimester of pregnancy. These TCRs come from a female donor in good health, enrolled as a control in a pregnancy study. The conserved cysteine and the conserved F or W are not part of the CDR3 here. The order of the fields is V gene, CDR3 protein.

TRBV9 | ASSGIGTQY
TRBV30 | AWSVRGGLYGYT
TRBV19 | ASSTKTGGDSYEQY
TRBV19 | ASSISSGRREQY
TRBV7-2 | ASSLGLGGGLATEAF
TRBV15 | ATSRGLGGAGYEQY
TRBV28 | ASSLYSYRGLRSGELF
TRBV5-6 | ASSLGLAGGNEQF
TRBV15 | ATRLARTDTQY
TRBV15 | ATSRARLAGYNEQF
TRBV9 | ASSVGPQGVGPLEQF
TRBV30 | GGGVGMNTQY
TRBV6-4 | ASSERGGNTGELF
TRBV4-1 | ASSQPQGAGNYGYT
TRBV5-5 | ASSLEAGRMNYGYT
TRBV7-9 | ASSLAGTAYKNTEAF
TRBV15 | ATSRGPPGGRNQPQH
TRBV6-1 | ASSRDSNYGYT
TRBV14 | ASSPGQHYGYT
TRBV19 | ASTPTGPRITDTQY
TRBV18 | ASSPLTIGDEQF
TRBV20-1 | KAGSAF
TRBV9 | ASSVRGSGYT
TRBV15 | ATSRPINELAGVSYEQY
TRBV29-1 | SVGGTLLAGEYNEQF
TRBV27 | ASQTSGGGNEQF
TRBV4-1 | ASGDRGRNYGYT
TRBV11-2 | ASSLAGFRQYNEQF
TRBV27 | ASSPGPSGIVTDTQY
TRBV9 | ASSVEPAGGITEAF
TRBV14 | ASSQGGSDYGYT
TRBV27 | ASSLSERGSYNSPLH
TRBV7-9 | ASSSGTYSYNVQF
TRBV2 | ASSVVQGDTEAF
TRBV18 | ASSPIGTGGANTGELF
TRBV4-3 | ASSQDGAGDNSPLH
TRBV6-6 | ASSYSSQGAGNTIY
TRBV28 | AIRPLLQVNYGYT
TRBV19 | ASQRAGEYEQY
TRBV7-2 | ASTRLAGSNEQF